This T cell receptor beta chain stems from a study of shared clonotypes between healthy human individuals. Study-wide findings and caveats: Only a few donors were included, so the genetic and exposure-history diversity represented was limited. Clonotypes which were not shared had lower generation probabilities than clonotypes that all four donors shared.

Germline CDR1 SGHNT, CDR2 YENEEA. Trimming left V 3 bases short and J 6 bases short, with 14 bases between. The CDR3 consists of 14 residues. As for this clone: Its matching antigen is unknown.

The assay used deep level. The assay was immunoSEQ multiplex PCR, and TCRdb's table has in-frame clones only and misses some. Altogether about 960,000 clones are present, around three quarters being singletons, with the ten largest covering nearly 1.5%. This sequence joins TRBV11-3 and TRBJ1-1, with no clear D. Material for sequencing was memory CD4+ T cells sorted from blood. The subset here: CD45RA-negative fraction. The TCR comes from a man aged 18 to 35 in good health. The CDR3 DNA follows: TGTGCCAGCAGCTTCGGGAATTCGGAAGCTGAAGCTTTCTTT. It yields the protein CASSFGNSEAEAFF.